This T cell receptor beta chain originates from a study of T cells in Graves' hyperthyroidism and ophthalmopathy. RNA transcripts gave rise to amplified TCR beta CDR3 regions. HTBI primers were used for first-round RT-PCR of the TCR CDR3. TCRdb called the multiplex PCR reads again in MiXCR, with one record for every CDR3 protein. The data contain 300,000 to 450,000 distinct CDR3 sequences, roughly 15% of them seen just once; the ten biggest clones take up about 20%. V shed 5 bases, J shed 7 bases, and the junction held 10 bases outside the gene matches. This CDR3 spans 15 amino acids. CDR1 and CDR2 (germline): LNHDA, SQIVND (reference sequence).

V and J are TRBV19 and TRBJ1-1; 10 bases line up with TRBD1. The receptor comes from a woman aged 25-40 years with Graves' ophthalmopathy. Input material: blood. The CDR3 loop is CASSQGTGAFIEAFF. In nucleotides, the CDR3 is TGTGCCAGTAGTCAGGGGACAGGGGCCTTCATTGAAGCTTTCTTT.